These 29 T cell receptor beta chains were sequenced from one sample in a study of cytomegalovirus exposure and HLA in healthy donors. Produced via immunoSEQ multiplex PCR; TCRdb's table is partial and in-frame only. The sample yields tens of thousands of clones, approximately 90% seen once. Material: PBMCs. These TCRs come from a woman between 18 and 30 years old in good health and CMV-seropositive.

V is TRBV10-3 and J is TRBJ1-6; 9 bases map to TRBD1. The germline V gene has CDR1 ENHRY and CDR2 SYGVKD. V trimming: 11 bases; J trimming: 7 bases; junction bases outside the gene matches: 9. The CDR3 length is 14 residues. The CDR3 DNA follows: TGTGCCTTCCGCGCCGGGACAGGGAATTCACCCCTCCACTTT. Translating gives CAFRAGTGNSPLHF.

The chain links TRBV28 to TRBJ1-1; D gene unclear. The CDR3 loop spans 14 amino acids. The ends were cut back, 3 bases at V and 2 bases at J, with 10 bases in the middle. Per germline, CDR1 MDHEN and CDR2 SYDVKM. CDR3 region: CASSLGQENTEAFF. DNA of the CDR3: TGTGCCAGCAGTTTGGGTCAGGAAAACACTGAAGCTTTCTTT. Full variable domain (rest looked up from reference TRBV28 and TRBJ1-1): DVKVTQSSRYLVKRTGEKVFLECVQDMDHENMFWYRQDPGLGLRLIYFSYDVKMKEKGDIPEGYSVSREKKERFSLILESASTNQTSMYLCASSLGQENTEAFFGQGTRLTVV.

V is TRBV2 and J is TRBJ2-2, with D possibly TRBD1 on 8 matching bases. V was clipped by 3 bases and J by 5 bases, with 13 bases between them. Germline V gives CDR1 SNHLY, CDR2 FYNNEI. This CDR3 spans 15 amino acids. In DNA form, the CDR3 reads TGTGCCAGCAGTGAGAAACAGGGGGGGACCGGGGAGCTGTTTTTT. Its translation: CASSEKQGGTGELFF.

V is TRBV5-4 and J is TRBJ1-2, with a possible D match to TRBD1 (6 bases). Germline values: CDR1 SGHNT, CDR2 YYREEE (reference sequence). The ends were cut back, 4 bases at V and 0 bases at J, with 13 bases in the middle. The CDR3 runs 15 residues. CDR3 sequence (DNA): TGTGCCAGCAGCGAGCCGGGACAAGCTAACTATGGCTACACCTTC. Amino acid sequence: CASSEPGQANYGYTF.

This chain uses TRBV11-2 with TRBJ2-7, with TRBD1 identical over 9 bases. CDR1 and CDR2 (germline): SGHAT, FQNNGV. The CDR3 is 14 amino acids. V lost 3 bases to trimming and J lost 6 bases; unmatched junction nucleotides: 6. CDR3 DNA: TGTGCCAGCAGCTTGGGACAGGGCCCCTTCGAGCAGTACTTC. This gives the protein CASSLGQGPFEQYF.

The rearrangement uses TRBV5-1 and TRBJ2-1, with 7 bases aligning to TRBD2. V was clipped by 5 bases and J by 1 base; unmatched bases: 6. Germline CDR1 reads SGHRS; CDR2 reads YFSETQ. This CDR3 has 15 amino acids. CDR3 protein: CASRRDYLSYNEQFF. Written as DNA, the CDR3 is TGCGCCAGCAGGCGGGACTACCTTTCCTACAATGAGCAGTTCTTC.

This chain uses TRBV5-1 with TRBJ2-3, with TRBD2 matching 9 bases. The ends lost 0 bases at V and 4 bases at J; junction bases unmatched: 3. This CDR3 has 15 amino acids. Germline lookup yields CDR1 SGHRS and CDR2 YFSETQ. CDR3 bases: TGCGCCAGCAGCTTGGCCGGGACTAGCCCAGATACGCAGTATTTT. Its protein product is CASSLAGTSPDTQYF.

V is TRBV7-6 and J is TRBJ1-1; 9 bases are shared with TRBD1. The CDR3 has 16 residues. V shed 2 bases, J shed 7 bases, and the junction held 11 bases outside the gene matches. Germline values: CDR1 SGHVS, CDR2 FNYEAQ. Here the CDR3 DNA reads TGTGCCAGCAGCTTAACCCTGGGACAGGGAAAACTTGAAGCTTTCTTT. It encodes CASSLTLGQGKLEAFF.

V usage is TRBV19 and J usage is TRBJ1-5; maybe TRBD1 (6 bases). The germline V and J ends were trimmed by 2 bases and 4 bases, with 9 bases remaining between them. CDR1 and CDR2 (germline): LNHDA, SQIVND (reference sequence). The CDR3 sequence is 14 residues long. This CDR3 is CASSIMGANQPQHF. CDR3 nucleotide sequence: TGTGCCAGTAGTATAATGGGGGCAAATCAGCCCCAGCATTTT.

The rearrangement joins TRBV5-1 to TRBJ2-2, with 11 nucleotides matching TRBD1. This CDR3 has 16 amino acids. The J segment lost 4 bases and the V segment lost 4 bases, leaving 6 bases of the junction unmatched. Germline assignment: CDR1 SGHRS and CDR2 YFSETQ. DNA for the CDR3: TGCGCCAGCAGCCTCGGACAGGGGGCGTCCACCGGGGAGCTGTTTTTT. Residues: CASSLGQGASTGELFF.

The chain recombines TRBV7-2 with TRBJ2-1, with D maybe TRBD2 (6 bases). The V gene's germline CDR1 is SGHTA and CDR2 FQGNSA. V lost 8 bases and J 2 bases, leaving 13 bases between the germline ends. The CDR3 loop spans 14 amino acids. CDR3 amino acids: CASAFWGAYNEQFF. In nucleotides, the CDR3 is TGTGCCAGCGCATTCTGGGGGGCCTACAATGAGCAGTTCTTC.

The rearrangement joins TRBV5-6 to TRBJ1-3; TRBD1 might be the D (6 bases). The V and J ends lost 1 base and 8 bases respectively, with 13 bases between them. The germline gives CDR1 SGHDT, CDR2 YYEEEE. The CDR3 is made up of 14 amino acids. This CDR3 reads CASSLKAQGYTIYF. DNA for the CDR3: TGTGCCAGCAGCTTGAAGGCACAGGGATACACCATATATTTT.

This chain links TRBV6-6 with TRBJ1-1, with TRBD1 matching 8 bases. Trimming removed 0 bases from V and 6 bases from J; junction bases left unmatched: 6. The CDR3 length is 15 residues. Looked up from germline, CDR1 is MNHNY and CDR2 is SVGAGI (reference sequence). The CDR3 reads CASSYSIQGAPEAFF. CDR3 DNA: TGTGCCAGCAGTTACTCGATTCAGGGGGCGCCTGAAGCTTTCTTT.

The sample holds one count of this clone. The rearrangement joins TRBV5-4 to TRBJ1-2; possible D gene TRBD1, 6 bases. The ends were cut back, 4 bases at V and 0 bases at J, with 13 bases in the middle. The length of the CDR3 is 15 residues. Per the germline V gene, CDR1 is SGHNT and CDR2 is YYREEE (reference sequence). CDR3 in DNA: TGTGCCAGCAGCGTCGACAGGCTCGCTAACTATGGCTACACCTTC. Residues: CASSVDRLANYGYTF. Variable domain in full (rest from reference TRBV5-4 and TRBJ1-2): ETGVTQSPTHLIKTRGQQVTLRCSSQSGHNTVSWYQQALGQGPQFIFQYYREEENGRGNFPPRFSGLQFPNYSSELNVNALELDDSALYLCASSVDRLANYGYTFGSGTRLTVV.

The gene calls are TRBV19 and TRBJ2-1; TRBD1 might be the D (5 bases). CDR3 size: 16 residues. Trimming shortened V by 2 bases and J by 0 bases, and 11 bases separated the two germline ends. The germline V gene has CDR1 LNHDA and CDR2 SQIVND (reference sequence). The CDR3 here is CASSILRGSSYNEQFF. The CDR3 bases are TGTGCCAGTAGTATACTAAGGGGTAGCTCCTACAATGAGCAGTTCTTC.

The chain recombines TRBV19 with TRBJ1-2; D is unclear. The germline V gene has CDR1 LNHDA and CDR2 SQIVND (reference sequence). The CDR3 sequence is 16 residues long. V was trimmed by 3 bases and J by 4 bases, leaving 18 bases between them. The CDR3 DNA sequence: TGTGCCAGTAGTATGGATTCGGCAGGATCCGGCTATGGCTACACCTTC. Residues: CASSMDSAGSGYGYTF.

The V gene is TRBV20-1, the J gene TRBJ2-1; a weak D match, TRBD1 (6 bases). CDR1 DFQATT and CDR2 SNEGSKA come from the germline V gene (reference sequence). The CDR3 has 11 residues. The CDR3: CRGHRVGEQFF. CDR3 DNA sequence: TGCAGGGGACACAGGGTAGGTGAGCAGTTCTTC.

The chain is built from TRBV7-9 and TRBJ2-7; the D is unclear. Germline CDR1 is SEHNR and CDR2 is FQNEAQ (reference sequence). Trimming took 4 bases from V and 2 from J, leaving 3 bases between them. This CDR3 comprises 11 residues. CDR3 sequence: CASSSAYEQYF. CDR3 coding DNA: TGTGCCAGCAGCTCGGCCTACGAGCAGTACTTC.

The V call is TRBV28, the J call TRBJ1-2, with 9 bases identical to TRBD1. The ends lost 2 bases at V and 5 bases at J; junction bases unmatched: 6. This CDR3 region has 15 residues. Germline CDR1 MDHEN, CDR2 SYDVKM. The CDR3 region has the DNA TGTGCCAGCAGTTTACCCACAGGGGGCTCTTATGGCTACACCTTC. Encoded protein: CASSLPTGGSYGYTF.

V and J are TRBV30 and TRBJ1-6, with unresolved D. CDR3 length equals 16 residues. Germline V CDR1 and CDR2: GTSNPN, SVGIG (reference sequence). Trimming removed 1 base from V and 0 bases from J, with 10 bases in between. DNA of the CDR3: TGTGCCTGGAGTGAGAGAGGGTTCTCCTATAATTCACCCCTCCACTTT. As protein: CAWSERGFSYNSPLHF.

A few counts support this clone. The chain employs TRBV13 and TRBJ1-4, with TRBD1 matching over 8 bases. Germline CDR1 reads PRHDT; CDR2 reads FYEKMQ (reference sequence). The ends lost 5 bases at V and 5 bases at J; junction bases unmatched: 4. The CDR3 extends over 14 amino acids. Written as DNA, the CDR3 is TGTGCCAGCAGCCAGGGACAGGCGAATGAAAAACTGTTTTTT. Its translation is CASSQGQANEKLFF.

This sequence joins TRBV2 and TRBJ2-4; possible D gene TRBD2, 6 bases. Germline V gene sequence: CDR1 SNHLY, CDR2 FYNNEI. Deletions cut 5 bases from V and 6 bases from J, with 8 bases between. The CDR3 covers 12 residues. The CDR3 sequence is CASSLALNIQYF. In DNA form, the CDR3 reads TGTGCCAGCAGTCTAGCGTTAAACATTCAGTACTTC.

The gene calls are TRBV5-6 and TRBJ2-5; possible D gene TRBD2, 7 bases. Trimming removed 0 bases at V and 0 bases at J, with 12 bases between. The CDR3 spans 16 residues. Germline-derived CDR1 and CDR2 are SGHDT and YYEEEE. The CDR3 here is CASSLVRGGYQETQYF. The CDR3 nucleotides read TGTGCCAGCAGCTTGGTCCGCGGGGGCTACCAAGAGACCCAGTACTTC.

The CDR3: CASSGDRKIQPQHF. In DNA, the CDR3 is TGTGCCAGTAGTGGGGACAGGAAGATACAGCCCCAGCATTTT. This sequence joins TRBV19 and TRBJ1-5; 8 bases align to TRBD1. The CDR3 sequence is 14 residues long. Germline V CDR1 and CDR2: LNHDA, SQIVND (reference sequence). Trimming at V came to 5 bases and at J to 7 bases, leaving 7 bases not matched to a gene. Full variable domain (remainder filled in from reference TRBV19 and TRBJ1-5): DGGITQSPKYLFRKEGQNVTLSCEQNLNHDAMYWYRQDPGQGLRLIYYSQIVNDFQKGDIAEGYSVSREKKESFPLTVTSAQKNPTAFYLCASSGDRKIQPQHFGDGTRLSIL.

This chain links TRBV19 with TRBJ2-2, with 8 bases aligning to TRBD1. The trim removed 5 bases at V and 8 bases at J, leaving 10 bases unmatched. In germline, CDR1 is LNHDA, CDR2 SQIVND (reference sequence). There are 15 residues in the CDR3. CDR3 nucleotides: TGTGCCAGTAGTTATTCGGCAGGGGGCCCGGGGGAGCTGTTTTTT. Its protein is CASSYSAGGPGELFF.

J is TRBJ2-6 and V is TRBV6-5, with 7 bases matching TRBD1. V was clipped by 5 bases and J by 8 bases; unmatched bases: 6. The CDR3 length is 14 residues. From germline, CDR1 is MNHEY and CDR2 SVGAGI. This CDR3 is CASSQTGWSNVLTF. DNA of the CDR3: TGTGCCAGCAGTCAGACAGGGTGGTCCAACGTCCTGACTTTC.

This chain uses TRBV6-6 with TRBJ1-4; 7 bases fit TRBD1. CDR1 and CDR2 from the germline V gene are MNHNY and SVGAGI (reference sequence). The CDR3 loop spans 15 amino acids. The V and J ends lost 0 bases and 5 bases, in that order; junction bases with no gene match: 3. The CDR3: CASSYSGQRNEKLFF. The DNA of the CDR3 is TGTGCCAGCAGTTACTCGGGACAGAGGAATGAAAAACTGTTTTTT.

This chain uses TRBV2 with TRBJ1-6; 8 nucleotides match TRBD1. The CDR3 totals 18 residues. After removal of 6 bases from V and 0 bases from J, the junction contained 10 bases not matched to a gene. CDR1 SNHLY and CDR2 FYNNEI come from the germline V gene. The CDR3 DNA follows: TGTGCCAGCAGACCCGGGACAGGAGCTAGCTCCTATAATTCACCCCTCCACTTT. Translation: CASRPGTGASSYNSPLHF.

V is TRBV20-1 and J is TRBJ1-3; D uncertain. Trimming pared 6 bases from V and 0 bases from J, leaving 3 bases between. The CDR3 is 11 amino acids. Germline-derived CDR1 and CDR2 are DFQATT and SNEGSKA (reference sequence). The CDR3 region has the DNA TGCAGTGCCGGCTCTGGAAACACCATATATTTT. Amino acids: CSAGSGNTIYF.